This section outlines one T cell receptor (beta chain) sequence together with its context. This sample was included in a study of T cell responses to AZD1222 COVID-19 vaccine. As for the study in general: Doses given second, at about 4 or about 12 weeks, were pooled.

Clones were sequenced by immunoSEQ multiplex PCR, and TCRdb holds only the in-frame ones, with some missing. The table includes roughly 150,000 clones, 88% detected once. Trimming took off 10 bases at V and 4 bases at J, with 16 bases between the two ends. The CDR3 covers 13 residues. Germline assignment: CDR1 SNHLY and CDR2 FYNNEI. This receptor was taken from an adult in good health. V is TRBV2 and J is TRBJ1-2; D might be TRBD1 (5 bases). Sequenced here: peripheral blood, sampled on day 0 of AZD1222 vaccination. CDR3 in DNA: TGTGCCACCCCTCCGGGGACTCTCTATGGCTACACCTTC. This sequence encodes CATPPGTLYGYTF.